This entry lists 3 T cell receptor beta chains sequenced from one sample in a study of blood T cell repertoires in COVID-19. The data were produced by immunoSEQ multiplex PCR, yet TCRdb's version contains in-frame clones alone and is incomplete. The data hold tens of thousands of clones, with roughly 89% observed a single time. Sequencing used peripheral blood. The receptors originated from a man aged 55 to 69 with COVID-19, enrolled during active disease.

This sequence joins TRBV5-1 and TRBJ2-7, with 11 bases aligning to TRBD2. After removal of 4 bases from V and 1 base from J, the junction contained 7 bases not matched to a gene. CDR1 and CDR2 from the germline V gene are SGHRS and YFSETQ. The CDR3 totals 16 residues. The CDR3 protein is CASSGTSGGGSYEQYF. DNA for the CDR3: TGCGCCAGCAGCGGGACTAGCGGAGGGGGTTCCTACGAGCAGTACTTC. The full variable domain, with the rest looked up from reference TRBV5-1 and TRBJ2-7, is KAGVTQTPRYLIKTRGQQVTLSCSPISGHRSVSWYQQTPGQGLQFLFEYFSETQRNKGNFPGRFSGRQFSNSRSEMNVSTLELGDSALYLCASSGTSGGGSYEQYFGPGTRLTVT.

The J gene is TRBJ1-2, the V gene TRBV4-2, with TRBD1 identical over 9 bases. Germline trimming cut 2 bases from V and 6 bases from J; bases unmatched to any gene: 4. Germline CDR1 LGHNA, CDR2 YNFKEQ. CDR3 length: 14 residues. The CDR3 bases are TGTGCCAGCAGCCAATACAGGGGGCGCGATGGCTACACCTTC. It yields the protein CASSQYRGRDGYTF.

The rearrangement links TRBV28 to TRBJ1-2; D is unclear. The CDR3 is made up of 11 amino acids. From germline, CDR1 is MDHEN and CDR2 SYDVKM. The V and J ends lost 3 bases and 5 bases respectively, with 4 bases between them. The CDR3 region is CASSFGYGYTF. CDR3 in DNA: TGTGCCAGCAGTTTCGGGTATGGCTACACCTTC.